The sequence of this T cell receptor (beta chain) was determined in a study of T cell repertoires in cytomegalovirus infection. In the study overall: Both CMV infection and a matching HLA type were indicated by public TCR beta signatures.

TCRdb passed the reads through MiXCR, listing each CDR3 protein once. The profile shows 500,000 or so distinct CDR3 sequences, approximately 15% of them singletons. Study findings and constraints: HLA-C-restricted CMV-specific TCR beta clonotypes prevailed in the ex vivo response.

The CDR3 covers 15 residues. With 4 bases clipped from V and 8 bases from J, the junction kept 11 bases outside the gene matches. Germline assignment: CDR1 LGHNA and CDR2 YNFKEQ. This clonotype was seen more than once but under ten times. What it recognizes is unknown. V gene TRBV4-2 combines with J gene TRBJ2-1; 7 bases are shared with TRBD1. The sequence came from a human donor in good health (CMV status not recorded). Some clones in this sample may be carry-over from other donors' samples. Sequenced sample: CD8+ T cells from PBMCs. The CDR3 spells CASSLNLDRVDEQFF. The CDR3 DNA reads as TGTGCCAGCAGCCTTAACCTCGACAGGGTGGATGAGCAGTTCTTC.